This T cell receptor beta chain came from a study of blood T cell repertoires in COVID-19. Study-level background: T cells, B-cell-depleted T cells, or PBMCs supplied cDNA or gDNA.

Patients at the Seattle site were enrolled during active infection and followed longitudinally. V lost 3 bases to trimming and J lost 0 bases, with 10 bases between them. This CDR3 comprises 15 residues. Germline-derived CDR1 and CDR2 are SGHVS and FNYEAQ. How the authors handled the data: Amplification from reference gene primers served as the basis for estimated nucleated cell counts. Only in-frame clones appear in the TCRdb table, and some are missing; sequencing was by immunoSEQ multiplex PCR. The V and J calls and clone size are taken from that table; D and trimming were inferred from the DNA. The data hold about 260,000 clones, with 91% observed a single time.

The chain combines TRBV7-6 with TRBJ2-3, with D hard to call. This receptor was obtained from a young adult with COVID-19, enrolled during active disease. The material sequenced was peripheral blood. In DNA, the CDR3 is TGTGCCAGCAGCTTGAAACAGTCTAGCACAGATACGCAGTATTTT. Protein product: CASSLKQSSTDTQYF. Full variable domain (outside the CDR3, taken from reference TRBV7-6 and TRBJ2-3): GAGVSQSPRYKVTKRGQDVALRCDPISGHVSLYWYRQALGQGPEFLTYFNYEAQQDKSGLPNDRFSAERPEGSISTLTIQRTEQRDSAMYRCASSLKQSSTDTQYFGPGTRLTVL.